Below, 28 T cell receptor beta chains from the same sample are listed, as sequenced in a study of T cell repertoires in cytomegalovirus infection (dated by TCRdb to 2018 to 2020). The reads were generated on an Illumina HiSeq 1500. TCRdb redid the processing of the public reads, applying fastp at Q25 and MiXCR, and retained in-frame beta chains. Here each entry gathers all rows of one CDR3 protein and keeps the most common genes and DNA. Counted in this sample were some 700,000 distinct CDR3 sequences; under 40% of them appeared once. The leading ten clones occupy 2.5% to 3% of the sample. Sequenced: PBMCs. Every receptor here comes from a human donor in good health (CMV status not recorded). Some clones in this sample may be carry-over from other donors' samples.

The chain is built from TRBV19 and TRBJ1-6; D is unclear. The CDR3 is 16 residues long. V lost 3 bases and J 5 bases, leaving 14 bases between the germline ends. In germline, CDR1 is LNHDA, CDR2 SQIVND (reference sequence). The CDR3 nucleotides read TGTGCCAGTAGTATGAATAGCGGGAGACATAATTCACCCCTCCACTTT. This sequence encodes CASSMNSGRHNSPLHF.

The chain is built from TRBV12-3 or TRBV12-4 and TRBJ1-5; 8 bases align to TRBD1. After removal of 4 bases from V and 4 bases from J, the junction contained 9 bases not matched to a gene. CDR3 length: 16 amino acids. CDR3 in amino acids: CASSCTGQGDNQPQHF. CDR3 coding DNA: TGTGCCAGCAGTTGCACAGGACAGGGTGATAATCAGCCCCAGCATTTT.

This clonotype has only a few counts. This chain links TRBV10-2 with TRBJ1-2, with 9 nucleotides matching TRBD1. J lost 2 bases, V lost 6 bases, and 4 bases had no gene match. This CDR3 is 14 amino acids long. The V gene's germline CDR1 is WSHSY and CDR2 SAAADI. The CDR3 is CASSEQGANYGYTF. The CDR3 DNA sequence: TGCGCCAGCAGCGAACAGGGGGCAAACTATGGCTACACCTTC.

J is TRBJ2-7 and V is TRBV28, with a tentative D call TRBD1 (6 bases). The germline V gene has CDR1 MDHEN and CDR2 SYDVKM. The CDR3 has 14 amino acids. V lost 5 bases to trimming and J lost 12 bases, with 23 bases between them. The CDR3 reads CASSAIQGFYAPYF. As DNA, the CDR3 is TGTGCCAGCAGTGCCATACAGGGTTTCTACGCCCCGTACTTC.

The rearrangement joins TRBV19 to TRBJ1-6; no reliable D call. Per germline, CDR1 LNHDA and CDR2 SQIVND (reference sequence). Trimming left V 3 bases short and J 3 bases short, with 3 bases between. The CDR3 is 13 amino acids. The CDR3 region is CASSIGYNSPLHF. CDR3 nucleotides: TGTGCCAGTAGTATTGGCTATAATTCACCCCTCCACTTT.

The CDR3 nucleotides read TGTGCCAGCAGCCAAACGGGACAGAGAGTGACCGGGGAGCTGTTTTTT. It translates to CASSQTGQRVTGELFF. This chain connects TRBV3-1 to TRBJ2-2; 7 positions match TRBD1. Germline loops: CDR1 LGHDT, CDR2 YNNKEL (reference sequence). Trimming removed 2 bases from V and 5 bases from J; junction bases left unmatched: 8. The CDR3 has 16 amino acids.

The chain uses TRBV9 and TRBJ1-1, with D perhaps TRBD1 (5 bases). The CDR3 extends over 13 amino acids. Trimming stripped 0 bases from V and 8 bases from J, with 11 bases between. Germline lookup yields CDR1 SGDLS and CDR2 YYNGEE. The CDR3 here is CASSVAAGREAFF. CDR3 bases: TGTGCCAGCAGCGTAGCGGCGGGACGCGAAGCTTTCTTT.

This clonotype was picked up many times. The chain uses TRBV7-2 and TRBJ1-1, with D uncertain. The length of the CDR3 is 17 residues. CDR1 is SGHTA and CDR2 is FQGNSA in the germline V gene. Between the trimmed V and J ends, which lost 4 bases and 5 bases, there was a span of 23 bases. The CDR3 DNA reads as TGTGCCAGCAGCTCATCCCTTCTCGGCCGCTTGGGAACTGAAGCTTTCTTT. Its translation is CASSSSLLGRLGTEAFF. The full variable domain, rest sourced from reference TRBV7-2 and TRBJ1-1, is GAGVSQSPSNKVTEKGKDVELRCDPISGHTALYWYRQSLGQGLEFLIYFQGNSAPDKSGLPSDRFSAERTGGSVSTLTIQRTQQEDSAVYLCASSSSLLGRLGTEAFFGQGTRLTVV.

The chain couples TRBV7-6 to TRBJ2-3; D may be TRBD1 (5 bases). V lost 5 bases, J lost 2 bases, and 20 bases lay in between. CDR1 and CDR2 from the germline V gene are SGHVS and FNYEAQ. This CDR3 contains 17 residues. The CDR3 protein is CASSTRGRPTSTDTQYF. Written as DNA, the CDR3 is TGTGCCAGCAGCACAAGGGGCCGGCCAACTTCCACAGATACGCAGTATTTT.

The gene calls are TRBV6-2 or TRBV6-3 and TRBJ2-7; 7 positions agree with TRBD2. The CDR3 sequence is 15 residues long. CDR1 is MNHEY, CDR2 SVGEGT, per germline. V lost 0 bases to trimming and J lost 9 bases; unmatched junction nucleotides: 11. CDR3 amino acids: CASSYSTSRGGRQYF. CDR3 nucleotide sequence: TGTGCCAGCAGTTACTCAACTAGCCGGGGCGGGAGGCAGTACTTC.

This clonotype was found many times. In DNA form, the CDR3 reads TGTGCCAGCAGTCGGACCTACGAGCAGTACTTC. This sequence encodes CASSRTYEQYF. The chain has TRBV7-2 and TRBJ2-7; D unresolved. Between the trimmed V and J ends, which lost 6 bases and 2 bases, there was a span of 5 bases. The CDR3 sequence is 11 residues long. Per germline, CDR1 SGHTA and CDR2 FQGNSA.

In this sample, this clonotype turned up a few times. The V and J genes are TRBV4-1 and TRBJ2-5; 13 bases agree with TRBD2. The V gene's germline CDR1 is MGHRA and CDR2 YSYEKL. V lost 0 bases, J lost 8 bases, and 6 bases stayed unmatched. This CDR3 comprises 16 residues. In DNA form, the CDR3 reads TGCGCCAGCAGCCAAGAAGGGACTAGCGGGGTTCTAACCCAGTACTTC. It specifies CASSQEGTSGVLTQYF.

The J gene is TRBJ2-5, the V gene TRBV2; D may be TRBD1 (6 bases). The V end was cut by 5 bases, the J end by 6 bases, with 16 bases between. The CDR3 sequence is 14 residues long. Germline V gene lookup returns CDR1 SNHLY and CDR2 FYNNEI. The CDR3 protein is CASSPEQGRKTQYF. Here the CDR3 DNA reads TGTGCCAGCAGTCCGGAACAGGGTAGAAAGACCCAGTACTTC.

This clonotype was seen a few times. V gene TRBV28 combines with J gene TRBJ1-5; 9 nucleotides match TRBD1. CDR3 length: 15 amino acids. Unmatched junction bases numbered 8, after V lost 6 bases and J lost 5 bases. Germline values: CDR1 MDHEN, CDR2 SYDVKM. CDR3 sequence (DNA): TGTGCCAGCAGCCCGGCCGGGACAGGGCATCAGCCCCAGCATTTT. It translates to CASSPAGTGHQPQHF. Complete variable domain (other parts from reference TRBV28 and TRBJ1-5): DVKVTQSSRYLVKRTGEKVFLECVQDMDHENMFWYRQDPGLGLRLIYFSYDVKMKEKGDIPEGYSVSREKKERFSLILESASTNQTSMYLCASSPAGTGHQPQHFGDGTRLSIL.

In its sample, this clonotype was seen a few times. V is TRBV5-1 and J is TRBJ2-1; 8 nucleotides align to TRBD2. The junction had 4 bases not matched to a gene; V was cut back by 0 bases and J by 5 bases. Germline CDR1 SGHRS, CDR2 YFSETQ. The CDR3 runs 15 residues. The CDR3 sequence: CASSLVVREDNEQFF. The CDR3 nucleotides are TGCGCCAGCAGCTTGGTTGTGCGGGAGGACAATGAGCAGTTCTTC.

A note on this clonotype: The junction departs from the called germline gene at one end, perhaps through a read error. The rearrangement links TRBV7-2 to TRBJ2-1; 8 bases are shared with TRBD2. The CDR3 has 18 amino acids. Germline V lookup: CDR1 SGHTA, CDR2 FQGNSA. The CDR3 spells CASSLLPRTSWSLDEQLF. In DNA, the CDR3 is TGTGCCAGCAGCCTACTACCTCGGACTAGCTGGAGTTTGGATGAGCAGTTATTC.

There are many counts of this clonotype. The rearrangement links TRBV7-2 to TRBJ2-7; 10 positions agree with TRBD2. The CDR3 runs to 15 residues. Germline-derived CDR1 and CDR2 are SGHTA and FQGNSA. J was trimmed by 2 bases and V by 3 bases; bases with no gene match: 4. CDR3 amino acids: CASSFTSGATYEQYF. CDR3 coding DNA: TGTGCCAGCAGCTTTACTAGCGGGGCCACCTACGAGCAGTACTTC. Full variable domain (outside the CDR3, taken from reference TRBV7-2 and TRBJ2-7): GAGVSQSPSNKVTEKGKDVELRCDPISGHTALYWYRQSLGQGLEFLIYFQGNSAPDKSGLPSDRFSAERTGGSVSTLTIQRTQQEDSAVYLCASSFTSGATYEQYFGPGTRLTVT.

Only a few counts were recorded for this clonotype. This chain uses TRBV30 with TRBJ1-1, with D tentatively TRBD1 (5 bases). CDR3 length equals 13 residues. CDR1 is GTSNPN and CDR2 is SVGIG in the germline V gene (reference sequence). V gave up 1 base and J gave up 10 bases, with 16 bases separating them. The CDR3 protein is CAWSGGMGQGAFF. CDR3 bases: TGTGCCTGGAGTGGGGGGATGGGGCAGGGAGCTTTCTTT.

In its sample, this clonotype was seen a few times. The chain couples TRBV5-6 to TRBJ2-1; perhaps TRBD2 as D (5 bases). CDR1 is SGHDT and CDR2 is YYEEEE in the germline V gene. V lost 0 bases, J lost 8 bases, and 21 bases lay in between. The CDR3 is 17 amino acids. Here the CDR3 reads CASSLAWGIGSADEQFF. CDR3 sequence (DNA): TGTGCCAGCAGCTTGGCTTGGGGTATAGGGAGTGCGGATGAGCAGTTCTTC.

This clonotype was counted a few times. This chain uses TRBV13 with TRBJ2-1; possible D gene TRBD2, 6 bases. This CDR3 contains 14 residues. V dropped 2 bases and J dropped 5 bases, with 10 bases sitting between them. CDR1 PRHDT and CDR2 FYEKMQ come from the germline V gene (reference sequence). CDR3 residues: CASSLTGTDNEQFF. DNA for the CDR3: TGTGCCAGCAGCTTAACCGGGACTGACAATGAGCAGTTCTTC.

The chain has TRBV6-6 and TRBJ1-1; D ambiguous. The germline V and J ends were trimmed by 5 bases and 7 bases, with 14 bases remaining between them. The CDR3 length is 13 residues. Germline loops: CDR1 MNHNY, CDR2 SVGAGI (reference sequence). The CDR3 protein is CASSHPDGNEAFF. The CDR3 nucleotides read TGTGCCAGCAGTCATCCGGACGGCAATGAAGCTTTCTTT.

About this clonotype: With a much larger clone just one base away, this may be a read error. The chain carries TRBV12-3 or TRBV12-4 and TRBJ1-4; 8 nucleotides match TRBD1. This CDR3 has 14 residues. The CDR3 is CSSSRTGGNEKLFF. CDR3 in DNA: TGTTCCAGCAGTCGCACAGGGGGTAATGAAAAACTGTTTTTT.

V and J are TRBV27 and TRBJ2-7; tentative D call: TRBD2 (5 bases). CDR1 is MNHEY and CDR2 is SMNVEV in the germline V gene (reference sequence). Trimming cost V 2 bases and J 2 bases, with 10 bases left between them. The CDR3 consists of 14 residues. CDR3: CASSLGPSTYEQYF. The CDR3 bases are TGTGCCAGCAGTTTAGGTCCTAGCACCTACGAGCAGTACTTC.

The J gene is TRBJ1-5, the V gene TRBV12-3 or TRBV12-4; the match to TRBD1 covers 9 bases. This CDR3 is built from 14 residues. The J segment lost 4 bases and the V segment lost 6 bases, leaving 4 bases of the junction unmatched. CDR3 in DNA: TGTGCCAGCAGCCGCGGGACAGGGAATCAGCCCCAGCATTTT. Translated, it gives CASSRGTGNQPQHF.

The genes are TRBV20-1 and TRBJ1-1, with D possibly matching TRBD1 (5 bases). CDR1 DFQATT and CDR2 SNEGSKA come from the germline V gene (reference sequence). With 5 bases removed from V and 0 bases from J, the gap between germline ends came to 16 bases. The CDR3 loop spans 15 amino acids. CDR3 in DNA: TGCAGTGCTGACCGCGCACCGGGACTGAACACTGAAGCTTTCTTT. Its translation: CSADRAPGLNTEAFF.

The table lists this clonotype with many counts. The V gene is TRBV7-2, the J gene TRBJ2-6, with a tentative D call TRBD1 (6 bases). This CDR3 region has 18 residues. Trimming cost V 2 bases and J 0 bases, with 14 bases left between them. Germline assignment: CDR1 SGHTA and CDR2 FQGNSA. This CDR3 is CASSLLARGSSGANVLTF. CDR3 DNA sequence: TGTGCCAGCAGCTTATTGGCCAGGGGAAGCTCTGGGGCCAACGTCCTGACTTTC.

Many counts were recorded for this clonotype. This chain links TRBV28 with TRBJ1-5; 9 bases align to TRBD1. J lost 2 bases, V lost 5 bases, and 7 bases had no gene match. The germline V gene has CDR1 MDHEN and CDR2 SYDVKM. This CDR3 is built from 16 residues. The CDR3 loop reads CASSPHRGLGNQPQHF. The CDR3, as DNA: TGTGCCAGCAGTCCTCACAGGGGGCTTGGCAATCAGCCCCAGCATTTT.

The rearrangement links TRBV5-5 to TRBJ2-2; 8 bases agree with TRBD2. Unmatched junction bases numbered 3, after V lost 5 bases and J lost 9 bases. The CDR3 is 12 residues long. Germline CDR1 reads SGHKS; CDR2 reads YYEKEE (reference sequence). CDR3 DNA sequence: TGTGCCAGCAGGCGGGGGGACCGGGAGCTGTTTTTT. It yields the protein CASRRGDRELFF.